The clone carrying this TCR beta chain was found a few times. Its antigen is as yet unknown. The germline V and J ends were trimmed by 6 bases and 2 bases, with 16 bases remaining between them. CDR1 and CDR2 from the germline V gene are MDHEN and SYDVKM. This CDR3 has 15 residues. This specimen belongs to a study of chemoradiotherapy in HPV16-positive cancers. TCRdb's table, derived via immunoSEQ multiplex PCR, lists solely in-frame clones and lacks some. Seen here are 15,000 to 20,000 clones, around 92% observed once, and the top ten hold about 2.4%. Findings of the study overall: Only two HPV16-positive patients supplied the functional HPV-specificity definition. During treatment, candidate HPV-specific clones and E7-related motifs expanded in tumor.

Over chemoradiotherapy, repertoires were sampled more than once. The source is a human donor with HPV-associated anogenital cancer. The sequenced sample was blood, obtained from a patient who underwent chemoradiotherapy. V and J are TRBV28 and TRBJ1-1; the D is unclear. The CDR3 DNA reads TGTGCCAGCAGCCCAGTTAAATGGGTTAACACTGAAGCTTTCTTT. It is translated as CASSPVKWVNTEAFF. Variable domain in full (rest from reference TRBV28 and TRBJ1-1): DVKVTQSSRYLVKRTGEKVFLECVQDMDHENMFWYRQDPGLGLRLIYFSYDVKMKEKGDIPEGYSVSREKKERFSLILESASTNQTSMYLCASSPVKWVNTEAFFGQGTRLTVV.